In its sample, the clone carrying this T cell receptor (beta chain) was seen once. Sequencing was performed with immunoSEQ multiplex PCR; in TCRdb, only in-frame clones are kept and a portion is missing. The data hold about 82,000 clones, with 96% observed a single time. The data are from a study of technical replicates of blood from several donors. This CDR3 spans 12 amino acids. Trimming took off 5 bases at V and 6 bases at J, with 10 bases between the two ends. CDR1 LNHDA and CDR2 SQIVND come from the germline V gene (reference sequence). Sequencing was done on a sample of T cells isolated from PBMCs. The chain uses TRBV19 and TRBJ1-1; D is unclear. The source is a human donor in good health. The CDR3 nucleotides are TGTGCCAGTAGTGCCAGTCCCGCTGAAGCTTTCTTT. This encodes CASSASPAEAFF. The full variable domain, with the rest looked up from reference TRBV19 and TRBJ1-1, is DGGITQSPKYLFRKEGQNVTLSCEQNLNHDAMYWYRQDPGQGLRLIYYSQIVNDFQKGDIAEGYSVSREKKESFPLTVTSAQKNPTAFYLCASSASPAEAFFGQGTRLTVV.